The sequence of this T cell receptor beta chain was determined in a study of blood T cell repertoires in COVID-19. Trimming cost V 2 bases and J 4 bases, with 11 bases left between them. Germline V lookup: CDR1 MNHEY, CDR2 SMNVEV (reference sequence). This CDR3 contains 14 residues. Authors' methods: By means of reference gene primer amplification, nucleated cell counts were estimated. The assay was immunoSEQ multiplex PCR, and TCRdb's table has in-frame clones only and misses some. For V, J and clone size, that table is used; D and trimming come from the DNA. Among 130,000 or so clones, roughly 89% were seen once, and the ten largest hold roughly 3.9%.

The origin of this receptor is a man aged 60 to 75 with COVID-19, enrolled during active disease. Sequences were obtained from peripheral blood. The chain uses TRBV27 and TRBJ1-2, with TRBD1 as a possible D gene (5 bases). The CDR3 coding sequence is TGTGCCAGCAGTTTACGCAGGGAGGGCTATGGCTACACCTTC. Amino acids: CASSLRREGYGYTF.